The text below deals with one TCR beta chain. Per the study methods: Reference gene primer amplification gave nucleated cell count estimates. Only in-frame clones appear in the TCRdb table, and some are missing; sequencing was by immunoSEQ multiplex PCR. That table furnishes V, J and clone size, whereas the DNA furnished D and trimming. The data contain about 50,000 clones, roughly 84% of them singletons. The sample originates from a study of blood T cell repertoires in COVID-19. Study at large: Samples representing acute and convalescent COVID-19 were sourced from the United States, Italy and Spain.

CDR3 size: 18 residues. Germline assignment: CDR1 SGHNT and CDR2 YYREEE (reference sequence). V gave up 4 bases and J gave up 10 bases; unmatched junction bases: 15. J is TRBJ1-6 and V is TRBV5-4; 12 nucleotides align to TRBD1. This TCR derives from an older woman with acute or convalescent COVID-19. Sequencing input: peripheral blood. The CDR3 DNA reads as TGTGCCAGCAGCCCCGCCCCCGGGACAGGGGGCTCACACTCACCCCTCCACTTT. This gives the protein CASSPAPGTGGSHSPLHF.